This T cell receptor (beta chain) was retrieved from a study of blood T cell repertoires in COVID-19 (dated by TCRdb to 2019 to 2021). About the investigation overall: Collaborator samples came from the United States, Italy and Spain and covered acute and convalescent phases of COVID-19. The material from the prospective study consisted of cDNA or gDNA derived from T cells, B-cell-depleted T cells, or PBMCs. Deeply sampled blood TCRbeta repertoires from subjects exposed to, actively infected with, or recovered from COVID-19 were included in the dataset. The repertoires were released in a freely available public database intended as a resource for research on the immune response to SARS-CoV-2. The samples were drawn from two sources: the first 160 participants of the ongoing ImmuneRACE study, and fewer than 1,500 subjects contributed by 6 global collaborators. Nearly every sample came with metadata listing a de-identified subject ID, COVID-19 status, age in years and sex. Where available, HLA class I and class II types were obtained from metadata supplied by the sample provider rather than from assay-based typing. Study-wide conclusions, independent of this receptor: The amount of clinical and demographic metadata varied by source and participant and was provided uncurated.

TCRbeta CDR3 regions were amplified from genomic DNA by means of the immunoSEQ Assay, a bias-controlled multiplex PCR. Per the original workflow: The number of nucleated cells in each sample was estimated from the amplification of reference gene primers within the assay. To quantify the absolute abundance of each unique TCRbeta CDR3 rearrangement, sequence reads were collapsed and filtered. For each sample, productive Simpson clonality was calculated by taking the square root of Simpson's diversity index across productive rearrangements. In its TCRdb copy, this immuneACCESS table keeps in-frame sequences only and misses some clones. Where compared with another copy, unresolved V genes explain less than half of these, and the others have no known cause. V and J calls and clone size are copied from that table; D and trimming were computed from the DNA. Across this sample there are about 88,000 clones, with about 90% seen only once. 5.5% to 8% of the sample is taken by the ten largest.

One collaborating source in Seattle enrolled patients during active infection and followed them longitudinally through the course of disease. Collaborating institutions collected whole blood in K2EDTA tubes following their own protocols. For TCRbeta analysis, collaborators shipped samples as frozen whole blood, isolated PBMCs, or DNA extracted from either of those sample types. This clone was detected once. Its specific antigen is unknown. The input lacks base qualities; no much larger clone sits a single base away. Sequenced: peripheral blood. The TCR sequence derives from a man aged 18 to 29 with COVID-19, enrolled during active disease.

This receptor carries the CDR3 CASRGRGSYNEQFF. The DNA sequence is given as TGTGCCAGCAGAGGGCGGGGCTCCTACAATGAGCAGTTCTTC. This chain is built from TRBV6-5 and TRBJ2-1, and TRBD2 may be the D gene, going by 6 matching bases. The V end loses 6 bases and the J end loses 0 bases, and a stretch of 9 bases separates them. From the cysteine up to the phenylalanine, the CDR3 has a length of 14 residues. The read is trimmed to its CDR3 DNA, 42 bases read in frame from base 1. For CDR1 and CDR2, the germline V gene lists MNHEY and SVGAGI.